This T cell receptor beta chain derives from a study of T cell responses to AZD1222 COVID-19 vaccine. Overall study: Second doses at about 4 or about 12 weeks were pooled.

Assay: immunoSEQ multiplex PCR; the TCRdb copy retains only in-frame clones and omits some. The sample shows some 180,000 clones, 70% to 90% of them seen only once. CDR3 length equals 16 residues. J lost 1 base, V lost 8 bases, and 10 bases had no gene match. Germline V gene lookup returns CDR1 MDHEN and CDR2 SYDVKM. Study-level results: Without day 14 samples, only post-peak T cell repertoires were studied. Females outnumbered males among donors, who were mostly white British; clonal diversity was possibly underestimated.

Notes on this clone: Its antigen is currently unknown.

The source material was peripheral blood, sampled on day 0 of AZD1222 vaccination. The source is an adult in good health. The chain recombines TRBV28 with TRBJ2-1; 8 bases are a match to TRBD2. CDR3 region: CASSYAGTRSYNEQFF. CDR3 nucleotide sequence: TGTGCCAGCTCTTATGCCGGGACTAGATCCTACAATGAGCAGTTCTTC.